This TCR beta chain comes out of a study of T-cell memory formation after mild COVID-19. TCRdb independently ran MiXCR on the 5' RACE reads; one entry per CDR3 protein. The sample yields about 150,000 distinct CDR3 sequences, 25% to 40% seen once. Sequencing was carried out using PBMCs or a T cell subset sorted from them (not recorded which). This TCR came from an adult woman who had mild COVID-19 (a few samples of this study predate the infection). Cell type and time point are not known.

The CDR3 reads CASSGGQGRDEQYF. In DNA form, the CDR3 reads TGTGCCAGCAGCGGCGGACAGGGTCGCGACGAGCAGTACTTC. V and J are TRBV7-2 and TRBJ2-7, with 8 bases fitting TRBD1. The junction had 8 bases not matched to a gene; V was cut back by 5 bases and J by 5 bases. This CDR3 spans 14 amino acids. In germline, CDR1 is SGHTA, CDR2 FQGNSA.